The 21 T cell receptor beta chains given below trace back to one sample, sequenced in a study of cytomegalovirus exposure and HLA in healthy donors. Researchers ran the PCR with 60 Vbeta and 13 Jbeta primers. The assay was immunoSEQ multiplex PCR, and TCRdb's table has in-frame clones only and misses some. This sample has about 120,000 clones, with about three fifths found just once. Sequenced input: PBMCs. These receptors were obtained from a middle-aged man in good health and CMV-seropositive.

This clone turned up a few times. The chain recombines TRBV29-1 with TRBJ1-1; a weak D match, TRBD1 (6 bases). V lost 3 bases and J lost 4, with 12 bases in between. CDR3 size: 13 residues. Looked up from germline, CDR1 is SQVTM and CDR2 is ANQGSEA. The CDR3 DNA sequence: TGCAGCGTTGAGAGACGACAGGCCACTGAAGCTTTCTTT. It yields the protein CSVERRQATEAFF.

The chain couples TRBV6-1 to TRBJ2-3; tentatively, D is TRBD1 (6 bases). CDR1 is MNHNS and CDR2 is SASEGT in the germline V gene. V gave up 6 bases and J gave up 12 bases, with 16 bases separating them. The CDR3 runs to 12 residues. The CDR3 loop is CASSVTGSPQYF. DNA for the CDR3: TGTGCCAGCAGCGTCACAGGGTCCCCCCAGTATTTT.

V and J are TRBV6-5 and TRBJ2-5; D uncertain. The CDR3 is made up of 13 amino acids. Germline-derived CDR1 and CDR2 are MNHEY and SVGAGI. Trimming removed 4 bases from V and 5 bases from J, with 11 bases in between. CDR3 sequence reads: CASSLVSTETQYF. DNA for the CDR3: TGTGCCAGCAGTTTGGTTAGCACGGAGACCCAGTACTTC.

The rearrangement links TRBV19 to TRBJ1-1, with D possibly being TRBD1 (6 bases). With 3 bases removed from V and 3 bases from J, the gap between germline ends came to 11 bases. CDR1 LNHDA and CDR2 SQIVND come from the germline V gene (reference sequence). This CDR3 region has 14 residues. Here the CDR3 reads CASSIQGFDTEAFF. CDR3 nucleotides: TGTGCCAGTAGTATCCAGGGGTTTGACACTGAAGCTTTCTTT.

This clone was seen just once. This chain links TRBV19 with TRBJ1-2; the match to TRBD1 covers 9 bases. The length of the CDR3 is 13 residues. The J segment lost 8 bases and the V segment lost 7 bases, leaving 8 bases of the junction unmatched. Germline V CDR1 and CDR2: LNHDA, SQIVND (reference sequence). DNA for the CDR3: TGTGCCAGTACCAACAGGGGGCTTGGGGGCTACACCTTC. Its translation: CASTNRGLGGYTF.

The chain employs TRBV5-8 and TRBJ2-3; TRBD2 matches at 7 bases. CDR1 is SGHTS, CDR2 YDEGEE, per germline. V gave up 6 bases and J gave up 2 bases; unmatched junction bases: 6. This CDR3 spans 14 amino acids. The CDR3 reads CASTQRGDTDTQYF. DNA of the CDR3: TGTGCCAGCACCCAGCGGGGTGACACAGATACGCAGTATTTT.

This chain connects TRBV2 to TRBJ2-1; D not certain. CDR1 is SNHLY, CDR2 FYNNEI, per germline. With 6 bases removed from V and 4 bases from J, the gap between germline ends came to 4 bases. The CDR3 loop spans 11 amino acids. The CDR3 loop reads CASSNYNEQFF. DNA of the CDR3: TGTGCCAGCAGCAATTACAATGAGCAGTTCTTC.

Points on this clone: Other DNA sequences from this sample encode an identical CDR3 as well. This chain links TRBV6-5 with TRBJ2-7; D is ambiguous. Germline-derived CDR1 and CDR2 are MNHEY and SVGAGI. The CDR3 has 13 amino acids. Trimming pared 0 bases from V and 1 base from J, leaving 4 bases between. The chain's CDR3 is CASSYSASYEQYF. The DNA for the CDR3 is TGTGCCAGCAGTTACTCGGCTTCCTACGAGCAGTACTTC.

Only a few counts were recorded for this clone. This CDR3 reads CASSLWADGELFF. CDR3 DNA sequence: TGTGCCAGCAGCTTATGGGCAGATGGGGAGCTGTTTTTT. This chain joins TRBV7-2 and TRBJ2-2; D remains ambiguous. CDR3 size: 13 residues. V lost 2 bases, J lost 8 bases, and 9 bases lay in between. Germline lookup yields CDR1 SGHTA and CDR2 FQGNSA.

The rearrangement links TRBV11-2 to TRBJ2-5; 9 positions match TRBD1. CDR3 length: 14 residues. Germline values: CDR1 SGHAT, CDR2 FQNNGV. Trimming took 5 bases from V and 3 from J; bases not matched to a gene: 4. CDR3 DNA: TGTGCCAGCAGCCCCTGGACAGGGGAAGAGACCCAGTACTTC. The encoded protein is CASSPWTGEETQYF.

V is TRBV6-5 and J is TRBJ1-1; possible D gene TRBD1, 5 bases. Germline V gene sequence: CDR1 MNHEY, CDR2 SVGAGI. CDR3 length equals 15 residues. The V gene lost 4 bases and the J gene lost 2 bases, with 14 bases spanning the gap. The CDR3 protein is CASSSGFRVNTEAFF. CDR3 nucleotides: TGTGCCAGCAGTTCAGGGTTCAGGGTAAACACTGAAGCTTTCTTT.

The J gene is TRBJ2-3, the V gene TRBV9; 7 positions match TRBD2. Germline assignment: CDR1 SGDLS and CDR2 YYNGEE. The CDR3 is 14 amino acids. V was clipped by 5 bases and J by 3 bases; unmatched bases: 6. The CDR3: CASSYGLVTDTQYF. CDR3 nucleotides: TGTGCCAGCAGTTACGGACTAGTGACAGATACGCAGTATTTT.

In DNA, the CDR3 is TGTGCCAGCAGCCCACTAGCCCAGGAGACCCAGTACTTC. Translated, it gives CASSPLAQETQYF. The chain has TRBV14 and TRBJ2-5; D might be TRBD2 (6 bases). The germline V gene encodes CDR1 SGHDN and CDR2 FVKESK. Trimming pared 4 bases from V and 5 bases from J, leaving 11 bases between. CDR3 length: 13 amino acids.

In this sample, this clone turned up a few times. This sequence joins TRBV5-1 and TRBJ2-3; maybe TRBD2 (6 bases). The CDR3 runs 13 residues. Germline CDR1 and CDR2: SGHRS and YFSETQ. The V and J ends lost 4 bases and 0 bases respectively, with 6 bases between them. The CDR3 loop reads CASSGGSTDTQYF. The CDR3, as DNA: TGCGCCAGCAGCGGGGGGAGCACAGATACGCAGTATTTT. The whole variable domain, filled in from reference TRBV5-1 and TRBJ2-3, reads KAGVTQTPRYLIKTRGQQVTLSCSPISGHRSVSWYQQTPGQGLQFLFEYFSETQRNKGNFPGRFSGRQFSNSRSEMNVSTLELGDSALYLCASSGGSTDTQYFGPGTRLTVL.

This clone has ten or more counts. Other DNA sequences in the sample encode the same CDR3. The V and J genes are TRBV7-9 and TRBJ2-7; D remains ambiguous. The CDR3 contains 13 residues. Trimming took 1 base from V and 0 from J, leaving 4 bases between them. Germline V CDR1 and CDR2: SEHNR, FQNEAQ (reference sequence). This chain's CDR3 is CASSLESSYEQYF. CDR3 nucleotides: TGTGCCAGCAGCTTAGAGAGCTCCTACGAGCAGTACTTC. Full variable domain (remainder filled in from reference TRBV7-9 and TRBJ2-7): DTGVSQNPRHKITKRGQNVTFRCDPISEHNRLYWYRQTLGQGPEFLTYFQNEAQLEKSRLLSDRFSAERPKGSFSTLEIQRTEQGDSAMYLCASSLESSYEQYFGPGTRLTVT.

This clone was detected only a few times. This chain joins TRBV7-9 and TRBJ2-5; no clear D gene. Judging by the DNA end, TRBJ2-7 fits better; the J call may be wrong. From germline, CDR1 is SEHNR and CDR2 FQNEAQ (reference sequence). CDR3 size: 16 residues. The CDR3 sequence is CASRRLTDRSSYEQYF. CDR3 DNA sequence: TGTGCCAGCCGCCGCCTTACCGATAGGAGCTCCTACGAGCAGTACTTC.

The CDR3 nucleotides read TGTGCCAGCACCCCTAGCATGGGGGATACGCAGTATTTT. Translation gives CASTPSMGDTQYF. The V call is TRBV27, the J call TRBJ2-3; possible D gene TRBD2, 5 bases. Germline V gene sequence: CDR1 MNHEY, CDR2 SMNVEV (reference sequence). This CDR3 region has 13 residues. V was pared by 7 bases and J by 6 bases, with 14 bases between.

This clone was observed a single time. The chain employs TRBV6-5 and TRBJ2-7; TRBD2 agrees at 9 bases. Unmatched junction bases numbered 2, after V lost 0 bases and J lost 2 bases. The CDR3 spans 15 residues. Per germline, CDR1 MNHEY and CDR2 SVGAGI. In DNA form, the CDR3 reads TGTGCCAGCAGTTACTCGCAGCGGGGGGCCTACGAGCAGTACTTC. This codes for CASSYSQRGAYEQYF.

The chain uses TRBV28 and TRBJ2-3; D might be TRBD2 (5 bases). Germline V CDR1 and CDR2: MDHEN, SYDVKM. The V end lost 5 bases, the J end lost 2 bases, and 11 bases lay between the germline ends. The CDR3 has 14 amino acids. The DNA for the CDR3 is TGTGCCAGCAGTCCCCGGGGATCCACAGATACGCAGTATTTT. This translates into CASSPRGSTDTQYF.

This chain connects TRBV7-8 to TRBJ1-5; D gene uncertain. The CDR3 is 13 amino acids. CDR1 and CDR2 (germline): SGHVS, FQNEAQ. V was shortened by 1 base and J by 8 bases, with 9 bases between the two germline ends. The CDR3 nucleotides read TGTGCCAGCAGCTTAGGCCGCGCGGAGCCCCAGCATTTT. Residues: CASSLGRAEPQHF.

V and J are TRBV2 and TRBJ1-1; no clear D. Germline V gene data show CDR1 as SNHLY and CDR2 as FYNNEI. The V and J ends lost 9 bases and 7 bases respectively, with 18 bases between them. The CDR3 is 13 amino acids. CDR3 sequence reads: CARLPPPSLEAFF. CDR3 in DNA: TGTGCCAGACTCCCCCCGCCTAGCCTTGAAGCTTTCTTT.